The source of this T cell receptor (beta chain) is a study of patients and donors after allogeneic stem cell transplantation (dated by TCRdb to the early 2020s). Receptor libraries were prepared by RT-PCR. Sequenced on a NextSeq 550. TCRdb ran its own pipeline on the public reads, namely fastp trimming at Q25 and MiXCR clone calling, and kept in-frame beta chains. Here each entry gathers all rows of one CDR3 protein and keeps the most common genes and DNA. Counted in this sample were roughly 960,000 distinct CDR3 sequences; 15% to 20% of them appeared once. The leading ten clones occupy 5% to 7.5% of the sample. CDR1 and CDR2 are drawn from the germline V gene: MGHDK, SYGVNS. V and J lose 5 bases and 3 bases, and a span of 9 bases separates them. The CDR3 contains 13 residues, cysteine and phenylalanine counted. Here the CDR3 DNA is all that survives: 39 bases in frame from base 1. This clonotype was counted a few times. The specificity of this receptor is unknown. A much larger clone lies one base from this, so it may be a read error.

The sequence derives from a human donor who was either an allogeneic HSCT recipient or a stem cell or donor lymphocyte infusion donor (not recorded which). It is not recorded whose cells these are; they may come from a transplant donor. What was sequenced was blood, either unsorted or a sorted T cell fraction (not recorded which). The chain links TRBV25-1 with TRBJ2-3; there is no confident call for the D gene. The nucleotide sequence is given as TGTGCCAGCAGTTTTCTAGTGACAGATACGCAGTATTTT. This codes for CASSFLVTDTQYF.